This T cell receptor beta chain was observed in a study of identical twins listed by TCRdb under 2016. General notes on the study: TCR alpha and beta repertoires from monozygotic twins, unrelated adults of various ages and cord blood were deep-sequenced to test whether fetal clonotypes persist. Replicate twin experiments were performed at different times using different library preparation protocols to rule out contamination. The study at large found these results: Abundant cord blood beta clonotypes had fewer insertions, young adult naive repertoires showed a similar but weaker trend, and memory repertoires showed no such trend. Compared with coincidental sharing between unrelated individuals, out-of-frame TCR alpha sequences shared between twins showed an excess of sequences with low generation probability. Because the same donors could not be followed over many years, conclusions were based on cross-sectional statistical analysis. Recombination models systematically underestimated out-of-frame TCR alpha sharing in monozygotic twins but agreed with sharing between unrelated individuals. A weaker excess of twin sharing was found in beta out-of-frame sequences because the signal-to-noise ratio was lowered by fewer shared sequences. Zero-insertion analyses could be partly confounded by invariant T cells such as MAIT and iNKT, though diverse VJ usage argued against such confounding for most clonotypes.

All donors were healthy Caucasians. The twin cohort consisted of three pairs of female monozygotic twins, all aged roughly 18 to 29 years. CD4+ and CD8+ T cell populations were isolated with positive isolation kits from Invitrogen. This clonotype was seen a handful of times. The antigen it recognizes is unknown. It has no much larger one-base neighbor in the sample; base qualities were not kept. Library prep was done by 5' RACE. The instrument given in TCRdb is Illumina HiSeq 2000. A universal primer binding site was added through template switching, and the final cDNA carried a unique molecular identifier so that TCR cDNA molecules could be counted accurately. Specific primers in the conserved constant-segment region were used to synthesize first-strand cDNA for the TCR alpha and beta chains. To control for contamination, each cDNA library was double barcoded with a SMART-Mk sample barcode plus Illumina barcodes. TruSeq adapter sequences along with Illumina sample barcodes were introduced in two successive PCR steps. Sequencing of the TCR alpha and beta cDNA libraries was done on the Illumina HiSeq platform using custom primers. The original pipeline was this. Unique molecular identifiers were extracted from raw reads with MiGEC, and CDR3 positions were determined with MiXCR. Recombination models were inferred per individual with the repgenHMM and IGoR tools using an EM algorithm. The tcR package in R was used for shared clonotype analysis, with sharing normalized by the product of cloneset sizes. To study raw recombination free of thymic and clonal selection effects, out-of-frame nonproductive sequences were analyzed. Through fastp at Q25 and MiXCR, TCRdb rebuilt clones from the public reads, retaining in-frame beta chains. Rows merge per CDR3 protein into single entries with the most common DNA and genes. TCRdb's processing, not the study's, gives the V and J calls here. The sample records more than 400,000 distinct CDR3 sequences, roughly 15% of which are singletons. The ten largest clones represent roughly 0.4% of the sample.

Trimming accounts for 4 bases at V and 4 bases at J, while the number of junction bases matched to no gene is 6. Sequences SQVTM (CDR1) and ANQGSEA (CDR2) are obtained from the germline V gene. Measured from the cysteine to the phenylalanine, the CDR3 is 13 residues long. The DNA shown is the 39-base CDR3, in frame from base 1. The data were also submitted as part of a second study, on yellow fever vaccine responses in identical twins. Per the second study: The authors reported that the T cell response to vaccination in identical twins appeared partly convergent and partly personalized. Focusing on identical twins, the study followed the T cell clones that responded to the vaccine, and did so with precision.

The sequenced sample consisted of CD4+ T cells sorted from blood. The sequence links TRBV29-1 to TRBJ1-1; 7 central bases correspond to TRBD1. This TCR derives from a woman between 18 and 29 years old in good health. The CDR3 protein is CSVGGQIPTEAFF. Here is the DNA: TGCAGCGTTGGGGGACAGATCCCCACTGAAGCTTTCTTT.